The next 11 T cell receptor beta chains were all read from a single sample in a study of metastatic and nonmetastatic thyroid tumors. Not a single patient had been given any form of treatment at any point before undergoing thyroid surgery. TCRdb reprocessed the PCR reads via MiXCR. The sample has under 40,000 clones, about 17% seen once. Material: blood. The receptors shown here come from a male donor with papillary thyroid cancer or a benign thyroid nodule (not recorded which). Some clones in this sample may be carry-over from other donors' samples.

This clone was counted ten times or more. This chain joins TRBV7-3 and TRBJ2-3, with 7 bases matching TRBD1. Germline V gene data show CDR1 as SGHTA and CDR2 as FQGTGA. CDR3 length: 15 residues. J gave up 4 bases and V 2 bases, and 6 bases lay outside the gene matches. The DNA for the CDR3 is TGTGCCAGCAGCTTAGAAGGGGGCTCCGCAGATACGCAGTATTTT. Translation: CASSLEGGSADTQYF.

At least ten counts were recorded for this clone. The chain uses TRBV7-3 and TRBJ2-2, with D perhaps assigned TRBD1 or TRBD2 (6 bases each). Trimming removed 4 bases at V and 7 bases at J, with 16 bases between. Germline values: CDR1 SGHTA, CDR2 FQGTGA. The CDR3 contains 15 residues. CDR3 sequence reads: CASSSSRGADGELFF. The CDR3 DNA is TGTGCCAGCAGCTCTAGTAGGGGGGCCGACGGGGAGCTGTTTTTT.

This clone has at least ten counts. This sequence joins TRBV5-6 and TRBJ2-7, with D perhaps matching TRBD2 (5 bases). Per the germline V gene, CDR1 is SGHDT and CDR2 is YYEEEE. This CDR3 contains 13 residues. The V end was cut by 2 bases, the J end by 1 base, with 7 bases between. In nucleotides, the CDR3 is TGTGCCAGCAGCTTACTAGGGTCCTACGAGCAGTACTTC. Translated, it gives CASSLLGSYEQYF.

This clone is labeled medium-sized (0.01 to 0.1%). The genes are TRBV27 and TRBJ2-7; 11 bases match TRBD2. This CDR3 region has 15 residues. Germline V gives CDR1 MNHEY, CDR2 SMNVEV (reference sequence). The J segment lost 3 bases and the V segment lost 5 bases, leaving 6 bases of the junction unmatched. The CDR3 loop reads CASSPFSGRVYEQYF. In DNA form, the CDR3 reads TGTGCCAGCAGTCCTTTTAGCGGGAGGGTCTACGAGCAGTACTTC.

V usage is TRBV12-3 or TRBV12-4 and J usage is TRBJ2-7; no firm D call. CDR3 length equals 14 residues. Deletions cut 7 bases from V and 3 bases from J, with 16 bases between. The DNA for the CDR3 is TGTGCCAGCATCATACCCGGGTCCAGCTACGAGCAGTACTTC. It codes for CASIIPGSSYEQYF.

The CDR3 sequence: CASSAPGGLPVEQYF. CDR3 nucleotides: TGTGCCAGCAGCGCCCCAGGGGGATTACCCGTTGAGCAGTACTTC. The V and J genes are TRBV9 and TRBJ2-7; 7 bases fit TRBD1. Trimming took 3 bases from V and 7 from J; bases not matched to a gene: 13. The CDR3 is 15 residues long. Germline CDR1 reads SGDLS; CDR2 reads YYNGEE.

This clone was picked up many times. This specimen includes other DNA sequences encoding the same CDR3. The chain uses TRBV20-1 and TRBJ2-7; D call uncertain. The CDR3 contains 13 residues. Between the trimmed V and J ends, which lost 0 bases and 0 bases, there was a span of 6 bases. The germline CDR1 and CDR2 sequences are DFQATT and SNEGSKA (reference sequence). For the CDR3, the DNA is TGCAGTGCTAGAGATCCGGTCTCCTACGAGCAGTACTTC. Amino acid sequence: CSARDPVSYEQYF.

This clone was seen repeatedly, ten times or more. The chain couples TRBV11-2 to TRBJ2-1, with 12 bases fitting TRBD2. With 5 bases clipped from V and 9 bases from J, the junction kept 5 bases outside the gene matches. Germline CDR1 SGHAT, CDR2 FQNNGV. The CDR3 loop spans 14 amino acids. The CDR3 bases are TGTGCCAGCAGCGCGAAGACTAGCGGGGGTGAGCAGTTCTTC. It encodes CASSAKTSGGEQFF.

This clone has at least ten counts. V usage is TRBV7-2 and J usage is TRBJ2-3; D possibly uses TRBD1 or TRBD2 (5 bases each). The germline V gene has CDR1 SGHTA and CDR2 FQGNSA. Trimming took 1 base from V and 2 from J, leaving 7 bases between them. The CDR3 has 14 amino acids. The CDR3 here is CASSLVGDTDTQYF. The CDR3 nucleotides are TGTGCCAGCAGCTTAGTGGGGGACACAGATACGCAGTATTTT. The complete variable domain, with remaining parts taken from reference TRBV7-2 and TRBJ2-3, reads GAGVSQSPSNKVTEKGKDVELRCDPISGHTALYWYRQSLGQGLEFLIYFQGNSAPDKSGLPSDRFSAERTGGSVSTLTIQRTQQEDSAVYLCASSLVGDTDTQYFGPGTRLTVL.

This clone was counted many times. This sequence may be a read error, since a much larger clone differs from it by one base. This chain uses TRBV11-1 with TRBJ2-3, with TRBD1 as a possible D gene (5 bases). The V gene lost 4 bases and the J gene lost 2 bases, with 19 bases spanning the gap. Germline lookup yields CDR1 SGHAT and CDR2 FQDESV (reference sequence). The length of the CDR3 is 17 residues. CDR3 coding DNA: TGTGCCAGCAGCTCGCAACCCTGGGGCTTCTCCACAGATACGCAGTATTTT. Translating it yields CASSSQPWGFSTDTQYF.

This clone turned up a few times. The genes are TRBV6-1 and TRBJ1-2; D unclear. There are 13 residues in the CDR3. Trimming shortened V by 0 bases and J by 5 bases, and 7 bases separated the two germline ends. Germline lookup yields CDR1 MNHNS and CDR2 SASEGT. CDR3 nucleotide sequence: TGTGCCAGCAGTGAAGCGGCTGCTTATGGCTACACCTTC. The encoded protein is CASSEAAAYGYTF.